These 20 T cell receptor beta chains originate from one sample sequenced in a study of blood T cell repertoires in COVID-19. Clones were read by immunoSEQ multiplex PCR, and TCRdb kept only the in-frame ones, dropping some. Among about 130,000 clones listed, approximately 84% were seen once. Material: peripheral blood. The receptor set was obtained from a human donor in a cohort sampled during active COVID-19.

The CDR3 spells CASSRTYEQYF. Here the CDR3 DNA reads TGTGCCAGCAGCCGCACCTACGAGCAGTACTTC. V and J are TRBV7-8 and TRBJ2-7; D is undetermined. From germline, CDR1 is SGHVS and CDR2 FQNEAQ. The V gene lost 5 bases and the J gene lost 2 bases, with 4 bases spanning the gap. This CDR3 has 11 residues.

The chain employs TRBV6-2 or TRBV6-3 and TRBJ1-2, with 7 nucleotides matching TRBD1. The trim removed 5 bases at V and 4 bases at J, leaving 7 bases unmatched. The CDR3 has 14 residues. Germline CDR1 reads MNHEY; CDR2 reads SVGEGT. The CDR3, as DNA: TGTGCCAGCAGTACGGCAGGGGGTCTCTATGGCTACACCTTC. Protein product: CASSTAGGLYGYTF.

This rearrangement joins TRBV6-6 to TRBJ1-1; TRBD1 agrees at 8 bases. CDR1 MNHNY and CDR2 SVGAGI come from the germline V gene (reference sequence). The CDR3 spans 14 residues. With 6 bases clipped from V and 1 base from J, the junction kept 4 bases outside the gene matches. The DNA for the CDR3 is TGTGCCAGCAGGTACAGGGGGGGGAACACTGAAGCTTTCTTT. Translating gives CASRYRGGNTEAFF.

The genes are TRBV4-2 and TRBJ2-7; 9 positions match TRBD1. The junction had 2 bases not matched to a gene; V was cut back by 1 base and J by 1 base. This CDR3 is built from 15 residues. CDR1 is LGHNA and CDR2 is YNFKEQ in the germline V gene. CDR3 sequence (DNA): TGTGCCAGCAGCCAAGCAGACAGGGGGTCCTACGAGCAGTACTTC. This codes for CASSQADRGSYEQYF.

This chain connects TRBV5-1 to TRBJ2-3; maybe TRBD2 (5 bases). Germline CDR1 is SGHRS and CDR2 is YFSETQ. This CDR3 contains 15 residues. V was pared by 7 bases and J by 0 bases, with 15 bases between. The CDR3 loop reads CASAKTSGSTDTQYF. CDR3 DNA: TGCGCCAGCGCTAAAACAAGCGGCAGCACAGATACGCAGTATTTT.

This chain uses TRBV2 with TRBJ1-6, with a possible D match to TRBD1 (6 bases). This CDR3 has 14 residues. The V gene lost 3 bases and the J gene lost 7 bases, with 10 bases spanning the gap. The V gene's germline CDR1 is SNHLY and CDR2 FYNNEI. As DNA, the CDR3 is TGTGCCAGCAGTGAGGGGGGGGCCAATTCACCCCTCCACTTT. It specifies CASSEGGANSPLHF.

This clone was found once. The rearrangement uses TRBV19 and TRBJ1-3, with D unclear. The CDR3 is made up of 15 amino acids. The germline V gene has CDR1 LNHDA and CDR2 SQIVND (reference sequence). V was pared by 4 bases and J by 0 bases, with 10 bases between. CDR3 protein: CASSRAELSGNTIYF. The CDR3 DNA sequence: TGTGCCAGTAGTAGGGCAGAGCTCTCTGGAAACACCATATATTTT.

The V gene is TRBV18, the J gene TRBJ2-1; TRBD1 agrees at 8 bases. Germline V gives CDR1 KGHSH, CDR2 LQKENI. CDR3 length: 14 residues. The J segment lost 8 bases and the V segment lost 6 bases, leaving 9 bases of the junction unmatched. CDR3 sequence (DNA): TGTGCCAGCTCTCCATACAGGGGGAGAGATGAGCAGTTCTTC. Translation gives CASSPYRGRDEQFF. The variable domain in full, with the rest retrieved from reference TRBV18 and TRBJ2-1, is NAGVMQNPRHLVRRRGQEARLRCSPMKGHSHVYWYRQLPEEGLKFMVYLQKENIIDESGMPKERFSAEFPKEGPSILRIQQVVRGDSAAYFCASSPYRGRDEQFFGPGTRLTVL.

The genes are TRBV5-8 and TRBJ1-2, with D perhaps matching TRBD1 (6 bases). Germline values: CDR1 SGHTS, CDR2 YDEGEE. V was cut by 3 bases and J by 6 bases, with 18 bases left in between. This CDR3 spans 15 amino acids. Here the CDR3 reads CASSSGGARGNGYTF. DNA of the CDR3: TGTGCCAGCAGCTCAGGTGGTGCCAGGGGAAATGGCTACACCTTC.

Written as DNA, the CDR3 is TGTGCCACAACCTCCGGGACAGGGTTTATAGGGGGCACCGGGGAGCTGTTTTTT. Its protein product is CATTSGTGFIGGTGELFF. The rearrangement uses TRBV7-9 and TRBJ2-2; 9 bases fit TRBD1. V trimming: 10 bases; J trimming: 4 bases; junction bases outside the gene matches: 19. The CDR3 has 18 amino acids. The germline V gene has CDR1 SEHNR and CDR2 FQNEAQ (reference sequence).

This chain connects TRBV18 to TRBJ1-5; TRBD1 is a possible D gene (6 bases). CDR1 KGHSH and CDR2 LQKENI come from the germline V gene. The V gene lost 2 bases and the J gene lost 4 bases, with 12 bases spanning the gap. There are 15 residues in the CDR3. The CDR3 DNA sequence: TGTGCCAGCTCACCAGCAGGGGTGGCTAATCAGCCCCAGCATTTT. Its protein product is CASSPAGVANQPQHF.

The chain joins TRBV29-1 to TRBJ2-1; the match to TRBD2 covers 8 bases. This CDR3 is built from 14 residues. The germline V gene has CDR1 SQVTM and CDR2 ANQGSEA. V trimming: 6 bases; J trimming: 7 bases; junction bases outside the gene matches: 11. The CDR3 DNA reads TGCAGCGTCGGGAGGGGACAAGGGGGGAATGAGCAGTTCTTC. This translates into CSVGRGQGGNEQFF.

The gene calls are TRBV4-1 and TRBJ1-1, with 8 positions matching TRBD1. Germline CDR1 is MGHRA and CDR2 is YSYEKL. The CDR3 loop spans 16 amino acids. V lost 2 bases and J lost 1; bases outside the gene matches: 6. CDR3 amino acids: CASSQRTGTKNTEAFF. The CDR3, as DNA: TGCGCCAGCAGCCAAAGGACAGGGACAAAGAACACTGAAGCTTTCTTT.

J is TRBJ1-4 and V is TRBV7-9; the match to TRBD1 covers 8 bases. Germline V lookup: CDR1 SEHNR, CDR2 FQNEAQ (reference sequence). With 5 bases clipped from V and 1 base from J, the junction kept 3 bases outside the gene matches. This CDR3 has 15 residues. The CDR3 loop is CASSPTGGTNEKLFF. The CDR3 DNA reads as TGTGCCAGCAGCCCCACAGGGGGAACTAATGAAAAACTGTTTTTT.

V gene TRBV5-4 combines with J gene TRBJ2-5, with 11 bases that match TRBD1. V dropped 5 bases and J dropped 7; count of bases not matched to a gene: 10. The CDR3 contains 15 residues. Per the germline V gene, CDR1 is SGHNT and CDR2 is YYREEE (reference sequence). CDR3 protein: CASRPGGQGERTQYF. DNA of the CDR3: TGTGCCAGCAGACCCGGGGGACAGGGGGAGCGGACCCAGTACTTC.

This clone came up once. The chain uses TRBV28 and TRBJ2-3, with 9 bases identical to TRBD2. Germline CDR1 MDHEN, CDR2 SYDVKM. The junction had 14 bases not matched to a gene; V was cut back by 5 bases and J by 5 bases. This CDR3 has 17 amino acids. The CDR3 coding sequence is TGTGCCAGCAGTCCCCTGGGTGCGGGGGGGCATGGAGATACGCAGTATTTT. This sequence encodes CASSPLGAGGHGDTQYF.

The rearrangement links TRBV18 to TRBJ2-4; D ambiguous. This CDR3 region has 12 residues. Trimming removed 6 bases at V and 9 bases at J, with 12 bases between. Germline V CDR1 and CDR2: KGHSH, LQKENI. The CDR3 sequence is CASSPEVTIQYF. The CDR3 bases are TGTGCCAGCTCGCCCGAGGTGACCATTCAGTACTTC.

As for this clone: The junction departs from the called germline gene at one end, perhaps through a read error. The CDR3: CVSSPLAETTIYF. Here the CDR3 DNA reads TGTGTCAGCAGTCCCCTCGCGGAAACAACCATATATTTT. The chain is built from TRBV27 and TRBJ1-3, with D unclear. The CDR3 has 13 amino acids. From germline, CDR1 is MNHEY and CDR2 SMNVEV (reference sequence).

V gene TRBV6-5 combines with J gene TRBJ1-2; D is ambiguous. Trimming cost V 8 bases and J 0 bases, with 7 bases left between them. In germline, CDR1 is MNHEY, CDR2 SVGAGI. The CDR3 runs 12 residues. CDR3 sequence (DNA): TGTGCCAGCTCCGGGGCTAACTATGGCTACACCTTC. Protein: CASSGANYGYTF.

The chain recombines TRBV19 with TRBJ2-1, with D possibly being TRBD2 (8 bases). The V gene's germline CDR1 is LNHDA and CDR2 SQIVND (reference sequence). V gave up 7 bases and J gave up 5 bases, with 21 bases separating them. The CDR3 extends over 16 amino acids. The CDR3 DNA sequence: TGTGCCAGTACCGCCCCTACCGGGAGGGGGCACAATGAGCAGTTCTTC. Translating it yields CASTAPTGRGHNEQFF.